The rows below give T cell receptor beta chains drawn from one sample of a study of T-cell reconstitution after alpha-beta-depleted transplantation in children. TCRdb reprocessed the PCR reads via MiXCR and lists one record per CDR3 protein. The repertoire holds fewer than 750,000 distinct CDR3 sequences, with 20% to 30% as singletons. The source material was PBMCs, sampled before TCRalphabeta/CD19-depleted stem cell transplant. The receptors originated from a boy under two years old with Wiskott-Aldrich syndrome, due to receive a stem cell transplant. Each CDR3 is given with its conserved first and last residue. Size is omitted from some rows. Given values are once, few, many or a class for expanded clones.

v_gene,abundance,j_gene,CDR3aa
TRBV6-1,.,TRBJ1-5,CASFFDGGAFESAQHF
TRBV7-9,few,TRBJ2-4,CASTMLAGGGNIQYF
TRBV19,.,TRBJ1-2,CASAPDRRYGYTF
TRBV12-3/TRBV12-4,few,TRBJ2-1,CASSLSLNNEQFF
TRBV7-2,.,TRBJ2-2,CASSLASREGITGELFF
TRBV19,few,TRBJ2-5,CASSIYRGPGRTQYF
TRBV5-1,.,TRBJ2-1,CASSSDPSGIGNEQFF
TRBV29-1,few,TRBJ1-5,CSVEASLGQPQHF
TRBV27,.,TRBJ2-2,CASSSWGLAEITGELFF
TRBV7-2,.,TRBJ2-4,CASSLAGTKNIQYF
TRBV7-2,.,TRBJ2-3,CATSLFLAGGISDTQYF
TRBV20-1,.,TRBJ2-7,CSARDHSYEQYF
TRBV5-1,many,TRBJ2-5,CASSFGLAGVETQYF
TRBV6-1,.,TRBJ2-1,CASSPTRLAGVKQFF
TRBV28,few,TRBJ2-5,CASRSDRGETQYF
TRBV20-1,.,TRBJ2-3,CSARPSGSTRTDTQYF
TRBV20-1,few,TRBJ2-7,CSAKQDHEQYF
TRBV7-9,.,TRBJ2-7,CASSLGQGEHEQYF
TRBV12-3/TRBV12-4,few,TRBJ2-5,CASSPMGETQYF
TRBV5-5,few,TRBJ2-3,CASSPETRGTQYF
TRBV11-2,.,TRBJ2-7,CASSLRSQGWDAVYEQYF
TRBV4-2,few,TRBJ2-1,CASSQDNGLALDDEQFF
TRBV20-1,.,TRBJ2-3,CSWLLAGVDTQYF
TRBV29-1,few,TRBJ1-2,CSARTGDGYTF
TRBV5-1,.,TRBJ2-5,CASSLGKDSAQYF
TRBV24-1,few,TRBJ2-3,CATSDFQDTQYF
TRBV20-1,few,TRBJ1-4,CSARKGQGNEKLFF
TRBV9,.,TRBJ2-5,CASSVGTGNQETQYF
TRBV18,.,TRBJ1-6,CASSRSGEDNSPLHF
TRBV5-6,few,TRBJ2-7,CASSFLGTVSYEQYF
TRBV12-3/TRBV12-4,.,TRBJ2-1,CASSSPTGHERGSSYNEQFF
TRBV7-9,.,TRBJ1-1,CASSLEGSIAAFF
TRBV20-1,.,TRBJ2-5,CSARLLAGQETQYF
TRBV5-4,.,TRBJ2-7,CASSALGKGLAGSEQYF
TRBV3-1,few,TRBJ2-1,CASSPWSGKNEQFF
TRBV10-3,.,TRBJ2-3,CATAPLSGAADTQYF
TRBV28,few,TRBJ2-6,CASSFEQGPFSGANVLTF
TRBV7-2,.,TRBJ2-2,CASNRGPVGELFF
TRBV20-1,.,TRBJ1-5,CSARLGGEGQPQHF
TRBV5-6,.,TRBJ2-1,CASSLSGTSGYNEQFF
TRBV20-1,few,TRBJ2-7,CSALDGLAGSYEQYF
TRBV5-1,.,TRBJ2-1,CASSLGASWNEQFF
TRBV19,few,TRBJ2-3,CASSPSGPDTQYF
TRBV5-1,many,TRBJ2-1,CASSLGLPSYNEQFF
TRBV15,few,TRBJ2-5,CATSLRATQETQYF
TRBV5-5,.,TRBJ1-3,CASSLGGFSGNTIYF
TRBV5-1,few,TRBJ2-7,CASSPGTTLSYEQYF
TRBV10-3,.,TRBJ2-5,CAISVGEEETQYF